A single sample is the source of the 21 T cell receptor beta chains below, sequenced in a study of CD8+CD57+ T cells in acquired aplastic anemia. Patients chosen for sequencing had shown CD8+CD57+ cell expansion by flow cytometry. Both TCR beta VDJ combination and CDR3 sequence profiling were carried out. Genomic DNA was the template for this profiling. TCRdb used MiXCR to reprocess the reads, holding one entry per CDR3 protein. The sample records some 200,000 distinct CDR3 sequences, 50% to 70% being singletons. Sequencing was done on a sample of sorted CD4+, CD8+, or CD8+CD57+ T cells (not recorded which) from PBMCs. Receptors were obtained from a human donor with aplastic anemia.

The V and J genes are TRBV4-1 and TRBJ1-1; 9 nucleotides match TRBD1. Per germline, CDR1 MGHRA and CDR2 YSYEKL. The CDR3 loop spans 16 amino acids. With 8 bases clipped from V and 9 bases from J, the junction kept 19 bases outside the gene matches. CDR3 loop: CASGSRTGADPRKAFF. In DNA form, the CDR3 reads TGCGCCAGCGGCTCTCGGACAGGGGCCGACCCTAGGAAAGCTTTCTTT.

The chain combines TRBV20-1 with TRBJ1-3; D gene unclear. Germline CDR1 is DFQATT and CDR2 is SNEGSKA (reference sequence). Trimming removed 6 bases from V and 0 bases from J, with 9 bases in between. The CDR3 is 13 residues long. The CDR3 sequence: CSAHDGSGNTIYF. In DNA form, the CDR3 reads TGCAGTGCCCACGACGGCTCTGGAAACACCATATATTTT.

This chain uses TRBV2 with TRBJ2-7, with 7 bases matching TRBD1. Germline V gene sequence: CDR1 SNHLY, CDR2 FYNNEI. This CDR3 region has 12 residues. Unmatched junction bases numbered 4, after V lost 6 bases and J lost 5 bases. The CDR3 protein is CASRQGFDEQYF. As DNA, the CDR3 is TGTGCCAGCAGACAGGGGTTCGACGAGCAGTACTTC.

The sample holds a few counts of this clonotype. The J gene is TRBJ1-2, the V gene TRBV20-1, with 7 bases fitting TRBD1. The V segment lost 3 bases and the J segment 6 bases; nucleotides outside the gene matches: 7. The CDR3 extends over 13 amino acids. Germline-derived CDR1 and CDR2 are DFQATT and SNEGSKA (reference sequence). Written as DNA, the CDR3 is TGCAGTGCTAGCCTAACAGGGGTGGATGGCTACACCTTC. It translates to CSASLTGVDGYTF.

As to this clonotype: Germline is not matched at one junction end, which may reflect a read error. The chain's CDR3 is CACSEGRVSGNTIYF. DNA for the CDR3: TGTGCCTGCAGTGAAGGAAGGGTGTCTGGAAACACCATATATTTT. The J gene is TRBJ1-3, the V gene TRBV2; no clear D gene. Germline-derived CDR1 and CDR2 are SNHLY and FYNNEI. CDR3 length equals 15 residues.

This chain uses TRBV20-1 with TRBJ2-1; the D gene is possibly TRBD2 (5 bases). In germline, CDR1 is DFQATT, CDR2 SNEGSKA (reference sequence). The CDR3 runs 15 residues. Trimming took 0 bases from V and 3 from J, leaving 12 bases between them. Here the CDR3 DNA reads TGCAGTGCTAGAGATGTGAGCGGCCACTACAATGAGCAGTTCTTC. It yields the protein CSARDVSGHYNEQFF.

V usage is TRBV9 and J usage is TRBJ1-1, with TRBD1 as a possible D gene (5 bases). From germline, CDR1 is SGDLS and CDR2 YYNGEE. V was pared by 2 bases and J by 3 bases, with 11 bases between. The CDR3 covers 14 residues. CDR3 loop: CASSVEAGHTEAFF. The CDR3 nucleotides read TGTGCCAGCAGCGTCGAGGCAGGGCACACTGAAGCTTTCTTT.

The chain couples TRBV5-5 to TRBJ1-4, with D tentatively TRBD1 (5 bases). Trimming left V 3 bases short and J 8 bases short, with 17 bases between. The CDR3 contains 15 residues. CDR1 is SGHKS, CDR2 YYEKEE, per germline (reference sequence). The CDR3: CASSSPDILGEKLFF. CDR3 nucleotide sequence: TGTGCCAGCAGCTCCCCGGACATTCTAGGGGAAAAACTGTTTTTT. Supplemented by reference TRBV5-5 and TRBJ1-4, the full variable domain reads DAGVTQSPTHLIKTRGQQVTLRCSPISGHKSVSWYQQVLGQGPQFIFQYYEKEERGRGNFPDRFSARQFPNYSSELNVNALLLGDSALYLCASSSPDILGEKLFFGSGTQLSVL.

J is TRBJ2-7 and V is TRBV10-3, with TRBD1 as a possible D gene (5 bases). V was cut by 10 bases and J by 5 bases, with 21 bases left in between. Germline V CDR1 and CDR2: ENHRY, SYGVKD. This CDR3 has 14 amino acids. CDR3 region: CATLPHETVDEQYF. The CDR3 bases are TGTGCCACCTTGCCTCACGAGACAGTGGACGAGCAGTACTTC.

This clonotype has only a few counts. The genes are TRBV24-1 and TRBJ2-7, with a possible D match to TRBD1 (5 bases). The length of the CDR3 is 14 residues. Germline CDR1 and CDR2: KGHDR and SFDVKD. Trimming pared 10 bases from V and 4 bases from J, leaving 19 bases between. The CDR3: CATPRTHIGYEQYF. CDR3 bases: TGTGCCACTCCTCGGACACACATAGGGTACGAGCAGTACTTC.

As for this clonotype: The junction and the germline gene differ at one end; a read error may be behind it. This chain links TRBV2 with TRBJ2-7, with a weak D call TRBD2 (5 bases). The CDR3 totals 13 residues. Germline loops: CDR1 SNHLY, CDR2 FYNNEI. CDR3 region: CATSGSGGSEQYF. The CDR3 DNA sequence: TGTGCCACCAGTGGATCTGGAGGCAGCGAGCAGTACTTC. Drawing the rest from reference TRBV2 and TRBJ2-7, the complete variable domain is EPEVTQTPSHQVTQMGQEVILRCVPISNHLYFYWYRQILGQKVEFLVSFYNNEISEKSEIFDDQFSVERPDGSNFTLKIRSTKLEDSAMYFCATSGSGGSEQYFGPGTRLTVT.

J is TRBJ1-1 and V is TRBV12-3 or TRBV12-4, with D uncertain. This CDR3 is 14 amino acids long. V was shortened by 3 bases and J by 4 bases, with 12 bases between the two germline ends. CDR3 amino acids: CASSLLRAATEAFF. In nucleotides, the CDR3 is TGTGCCAGCAGTTTGTTGAGGGCGGCCACTGAAGCTTTCTTT.

This clonotype was counted many times. The chain employs TRBV6-6 and TRBJ1-2; 8 bases agree with TRBD1. The CDR3 is 14 amino acids. Germline trimming cut 5 bases from V and 4 bases from J; bases unmatched to any gene: 6. Germline V CDR1 and CDR2: MNHNY, SVGAGI (reference sequence). CDR3 in DNA: TGTGCCAGCAGTCCTCCGGGACAGGTCTATGGCTACACCTTC. Translated, it gives CASSPPGQVYGYTF.

The chain carries TRBV12-3 or TRBV12-4 and TRBJ2-1; D ambiguous. This CDR3 region has 13 residues. Trimming cost V 2 bases and J 5 bases, with 7 bases left between them. The CDR3 loop is CASSLIPNNEQFF. The CDR3 nucleotides read TGTGCCAGCAGTTTAATTCCAAACAATGAGCAGTTCTTC.

This clonotype occurred many times. The J gene is TRBJ2-5, the V gene TRBV6-1; 7 bases are shared with TRBD1. The junction had 8 bases not matched to a gene; V was cut back by 3 bases and J by 4 bases. CDR3 length: 15 amino acids. Germline CDR1 reads MNHNS; CDR2 reads SASEGT. In DNA form, the CDR3 reads TGTGCCAGCAGTGAGATTGACAGGGTCGTAGAGACCCAGTACTTC. This sequence encodes CASSEIDRVVETQYF.

V and J are TRBV29-1 and TRBJ2-5; D is tentatively TRBD1 or TRBD2 (5 bases each). V lost 5 bases, J lost 5 bases, and 15 bases lay in between. CDR1 is SQVTM, CDR2 ANQGSEA, per germline. This CDR3 region has 13 residues. CDR3 sequence (DNA): TGCAGCGTTTGTCCCGGGGCCGCGGAGACCCAGTACTTC. Its translation is CSVCPGAAETQYF.

The V and J genes are TRBV24-1 and TRBJ2-7; 13 nucleotides line up with TRBD2. This CDR3 has 17 residues. The ends lost 3 bases at V and 6 bases at J; junction bases unmatched: 10. Germline values: CDR1 KGHDR, CDR2 SFDVKD. The CDR3, as DNA: TGTGCCACCAGTGATACCCGGACTAGCGGGAGCGTGGGCGAGCAGTACTTC. Translation: CATSDTRTSGSVGEQYF.

The DNA for the CDR3 is TGCGCCAGCAGCTGGGTGCGAGGGGAGACCCAGTACTTC. It encodes CASSWVRGETQYF. This sequence joins TRBV5-1 and TRBJ2-5, with D possibly being TRBD2 (5 bases). CDR1 and CDR2 (germline): SGHRS, YFSETQ. V lost 3 bases to trimming and J lost 5 bases, with 11 bases between them. The CDR3 runs 13 residues.

The chain couples TRBV14 to TRBJ2-7; D is unresolved. There are 15 residues in the CDR3. The V gene's germline CDR1 is SGHDN and CDR2 FVKESK. V lost 1 base and J 0 bases, leaving 10 bases between the germline ends. CDR3 DNA: TGTGCCAGCAGCCAAGTCACAGCCCGCTCCTACGAGCAGTACTTC. It specifies CASSQVTARSYEQYF.

This clonotype was recorded at least ten times. V and J are TRBV7-7 and TRBJ1-2; D gene uncertain. V was shortened by 5 bases and J by 6 bases, with 19 bases between the two germline ends. The germline V gene has CDR1 SSHAT and CDR2 FNYEAQ (reference sequence). This CDR3 is built from 15 residues. CDR3 in DNA: TGTGCCAGCAGCCCCCCCGTTATCTCGGAGGATGGCTACACCTTC. Translating it yields CASSPPVISEDGYTF.

The chain is built from TRBV7-8 and TRBJ2-5; 7 bases agree with TRBD2. After removal of 3 bases from V and 1 base from J, the junction contained 2 bases not matched to a gene. The CDR3 runs 14 residues. Looked up from germline, CDR1 is SGHVS and CDR2 is FQNEAQ. CDR3 nucleotide sequence: TGTGCCAGCAGCTTCGGGGGGAGCCAAGAGACCCAGTACTTC. This translates into CASSFGGSQETQYF.